These 18 T cell receptor beta chains were all obtained from the same sample, sequenced in a study of blood T cells in healthy people across ages. With a J-beta primer mix and a sample-barcoded 5' primer, a second PCR ran about 6 to 11 cycles. TCRdb processed the 5' RACE reads anew with MiXCR; each CDR3 protein has one entry. This table holds roughly 1.4 million distinct CDR3 sequences, roughly 60% found once. The sequencing sample was made of blood. The receptors were gathered from a man aged 18 to 29 in good health.

V is TRBV2 and J is TRBJ2-4, with D uncertain. This CDR3 region has 13 residues. CDR1 SNHLY and CDR2 FYNNEI come from the germline V gene. The V and J ends lost 8 bases and 0 bases respectively, with 8 bases between them. This CDR3 is CASSRLAKNIQYF. The CDR3 DNA reads TGTGCCAGCTCGCGACTAGCCAAAAACATTCAGTACTTC.

This clonotype was observed a handful of times. The chain employs TRBV12-3 or TRBV12-4 and TRBJ2-1, with unresolved D. The CDR3 is made up of 13 amino acids. The germline V and J ends were trimmed by 1 base and 5 bases, with 6 bases remaining between them. CDR3 sequence (DNA): TGTGCCAGCAGTTTAGTAGTGGACAATGAGCAGTTCTTC. Its protein is CASSLVVDNEQFF.

V is TRBV28 and J is TRBJ1-1; TRBD1 is a possible D gene (5 bases). Germline loops: CDR1 MDHEN, CDR2 SYDVKM. The ends were cut back, 5 bases at V and 0 bases at J, with 16 bases in the middle. This CDR3 is 16 amino acids long. DNA for the CDR3: TGTGCCAGCAGTCAGATTCGAGGGGCAGTGAACACTGAAGCTTTCTTT. This translates into CASSQIRGAVNTEAFF.

V gene TRBV28 combines with J gene TRBJ2-3; D is perhaps TRBD1 or TRBD2 (5 bases each). Germline V gene data show CDR1 as MDHEN and CDR2 as SYDVKM. The ends were cut back, 6 bases at V and 4 bases at J, with 14 bases in the middle. CDR3 size: 14 residues. The CDR3 loop reads CASSPGTGPDTQYF. DNA of the CDR3: TGTGCCAGCAGCCCGGGGACGGGGCCAGATACGCAGTATTTT.

The V gene is TRBV29-1, the J gene TRBJ2-5; D call uncertain. The germline CDR1 and CDR2 sequences are SQVTM and ANQGSEA. The CDR3 totals 12 residues. Trimming took off 7 bases at V and 5 bases at J, with 14 bases between the two ends. This chain's CDR3 is CSASPGVETQYF. In DNA, the CDR3 is TGCAGCGCCTCCCCTGGAGTCGAGACCCAGTACTTC.

As regards this clonotype: The junction does not match germline at one end; this may be a read error. The chain carries TRBV6-2 or TRBV6-3 and TRBJ2-6; no firm D call. Germline assignment: CDR1 MNHEY and CDR2 SVGEGT. This CDR3 has 13 residues. As DNA, the CDR3 is TGTGCCAGCGGGCGCTCTAGGGCCAACGTCCTGACTTTC. Its translation: CASGRSRANVLTF.

This clonotype was observed a few times. The chain employs TRBV5-6 and TRBJ2-4; 12 bases align to TRBD2. This CDR3 region has 16 residues. Germline CDR1 SGHDT, CDR2 YYEEEE. J gave up 6 bases and V 4 bases, and 8 bases lay outside the gene matches. This CDR3 reads CASSRLAGVRGNIQYF. CDR3 coding DNA: TGTGCCAGCAGCCGACTAGCGGGAGTGCGAGGAAACATTCAGTACTTC. The full variable domain, completed using reference TRBV5-6 and TRBJ2-4, is DAGVTQSPTHLIKTRGQQVTLRCSPKSGHDTVSWYQQALGQGPQFIFQYYEEEERQRGNFPDRFSGHQFPNYSSELNVNALLLGDSALYLCASSRLAGVRGNIQYFGAGTRLSVL.

This CDR3 reads CASSRRPGQGGYDTQYF. For the CDR3, the DNA is TGTGCCAGCAGTCGGCGACCGGGACAGGGGGGTTATGATACGCAGTATTTT. The J gene is TRBJ2-3, the V gene TRBV25-1, with TRBD1 identical over 11 bases. CDR1 and CDR2 from the germline V gene are MGHDK and SYGVNS. The CDR3 consists of 17 residues. V lost 5 bases, J lost 6 bases, and 13 bases stayed unmatched. The variable domain in full, completed from reference TRBV25-1 and TRBJ2-3, reads EADIYQTPRYLVIGTGKKITLECSQTMGHDKMYWYQQDPGMELHLIHYSYGVNSTEKGDLSSESTVSRIRTEHFPLTLESARPSHTSQYLCASSRRPGQGGYDTQYFGPGTRLTVL.

In its sample, this clonotype was seen a few times. The rearrangement uses TRBV12-3 or TRBV12-4 and TRBJ1-2, with TRBD1 matching 8 bases. This CDR3 contains 14 residues. Germline trimming cut 5 bases from V and 10 bases from J; bases unmatched to any gene: 12. CDR3 protein: CASSPRTGWLLYTF. The CDR3 nucleotides are TGTGCCAGCAGTCCAAGGACAGGGTGGCTTCTCTACACCTTC.

The J gene is TRBJ2-3, the V gene TRBV4-2; D perhaps matches TRBD2 (5 bases). Per the germline V gene, CDR1 is LGHNA and CDR2 is YNFKEQ. Between the trimmed V and J ends, which lost 6 bases and 2 bases, there was a span of 9 bases. The CDR3 runs to 13 residues. In DNA form, the CDR3 reads TGTGCCAGCAGGGACGGACTCACAGATACGCAGTATTTT. Its translation: CASRDGLTDTQYF.

V gene TRBV6-1 combines with J gene TRBJ2-1; TRBD2 matches 8 bases. This CDR3 has 16 amino acids. Losses at the gene ends were 6 bases for V and 1 base for J; bases not matched to a gene: 8. CDR1 and CDR2 from the germline V gene are MNHNS and SASEGT. The CDR3 loop is CASRQAGEASYNEQFF. The CDR3 nucleotides read TGTGCCAGCAGGCAAGCGGGAGAGGCGTCCTACAATGAGCAGTTCTTC.

Only a few counts were recorded for this clonotype. V and J are TRBV10-3 and TRBJ1-1; the D gene is possibly TRBD1 (5 bases). Trimming removed 5 bases at V and 10 bases at J, with 14 bases between. The length of the CDR3 is 12 residues. Per the germline V gene, CDR1 is ENHRY and CDR2 is SYGVKD. The CDR3 region is CAISYSGMGAFF. Written as DNA, the CDR3 is TGTGCCATCAGTTACTCAGGGATGGGAGCTTTCTTT.

V and J are TRBV2 and TRBJ2-5, with TRBD2 matching 7 bases. Trimming removed 4 bases from V and 1 base from J; junction bases left unmatched: 6. This CDR3 has 15 amino acids. In germline, CDR1 is SNHLY, CDR2 FYNNEI. The CDR3 is CASSVWASGQETQYF. DNA of the CDR3: TGTGCCAGCAGTGTATGGGCTAGCGGCCAAGAGACCCAGTACTTC.

V and J are TRBV20-1 and TRBJ2-1; D may be TRBD1 or TRBD2 (5 bases each). Germline CDR1 is DFQATT and CDR2 is SNEGSKA (reference sequence). The CDR3 totals 15 residues. V was pared by 5 bases and J by 4 bases, with 18 bases between. In DNA form, the CDR3 reads TGCAGTGCTCTGAGAGGGGATCCTGCATACAATGAGCAGTTCTTC. Its translation is CSALRGDPAYNEQFF.

This clonotype appeared a few times. V usage is TRBV20-1 and J usage is TRBJ1-6, with 8 positions matching TRBD1. The CDR3 has 13 residues. V shed 6 bases and J 6 bases; nucleotides not matched to a gene: 4. The germline CDR1 and CDR2 sequences are DFQATT and SNEGSKA (reference sequence). CDR3 nucleotides: TGCAGTGCCCCAGGACAGGGTAATTCACCCCTCCACTTT. Translating it yields CSAPGQGNSPLHF.

The V gene is TRBV4-3, the J gene TRBJ2-5; a weak D match, TRBD2 (6 bases). V lost 0 bases and J lost 5, with 16 bases in between. This CDR3 comprises 16 residues. CDR1 and CDR2 from the germline V gene are LGHNA and YSLEER. DNA of the CDR3: TGCGCCAGCAGCCAAGATATCCCTAGCGTCGGGGAGACCCAGTACTTC. The encoded protein is CASSQDIPSVGETQYF.

The V and J genes are TRBV20-1 and TRBJ2-1; 9 nucleotides align to TRBD2. CDR3 size: 15 residues. The V gene's germline CDR1 is DFQATT and CDR2 SNEGSKA (reference sequence). Trimming took 8 bases from V and 0 from J; bases not matched to a gene: 8. The CDR3 region is CSPYLSGSSYNEQFF. In nucleotides, the CDR3 is TGCAGTCCTTACCTTAGCGGGAGCTCCTACAATGAGCAGTTCTTC.

V gene TRBV20-1 combines with J gene TRBJ1-6, with D possibly being TRBD1 (5 bases). Deletions cut 3 bases from V and 9 bases from J, with 27 bases between. The CDR3 spans 18 residues. Germline V gene data show CDR1 as DFQATT and CDR2 as SNEGSKA (reference sequence). The CDR3 DNA sequence: TGCAGTGCTAGGGCAACCTTCCAGAGACGGGGACCCAGTTCACCCCTCCACTTT. As protein: CSARATFQRRGPSSPLHF.